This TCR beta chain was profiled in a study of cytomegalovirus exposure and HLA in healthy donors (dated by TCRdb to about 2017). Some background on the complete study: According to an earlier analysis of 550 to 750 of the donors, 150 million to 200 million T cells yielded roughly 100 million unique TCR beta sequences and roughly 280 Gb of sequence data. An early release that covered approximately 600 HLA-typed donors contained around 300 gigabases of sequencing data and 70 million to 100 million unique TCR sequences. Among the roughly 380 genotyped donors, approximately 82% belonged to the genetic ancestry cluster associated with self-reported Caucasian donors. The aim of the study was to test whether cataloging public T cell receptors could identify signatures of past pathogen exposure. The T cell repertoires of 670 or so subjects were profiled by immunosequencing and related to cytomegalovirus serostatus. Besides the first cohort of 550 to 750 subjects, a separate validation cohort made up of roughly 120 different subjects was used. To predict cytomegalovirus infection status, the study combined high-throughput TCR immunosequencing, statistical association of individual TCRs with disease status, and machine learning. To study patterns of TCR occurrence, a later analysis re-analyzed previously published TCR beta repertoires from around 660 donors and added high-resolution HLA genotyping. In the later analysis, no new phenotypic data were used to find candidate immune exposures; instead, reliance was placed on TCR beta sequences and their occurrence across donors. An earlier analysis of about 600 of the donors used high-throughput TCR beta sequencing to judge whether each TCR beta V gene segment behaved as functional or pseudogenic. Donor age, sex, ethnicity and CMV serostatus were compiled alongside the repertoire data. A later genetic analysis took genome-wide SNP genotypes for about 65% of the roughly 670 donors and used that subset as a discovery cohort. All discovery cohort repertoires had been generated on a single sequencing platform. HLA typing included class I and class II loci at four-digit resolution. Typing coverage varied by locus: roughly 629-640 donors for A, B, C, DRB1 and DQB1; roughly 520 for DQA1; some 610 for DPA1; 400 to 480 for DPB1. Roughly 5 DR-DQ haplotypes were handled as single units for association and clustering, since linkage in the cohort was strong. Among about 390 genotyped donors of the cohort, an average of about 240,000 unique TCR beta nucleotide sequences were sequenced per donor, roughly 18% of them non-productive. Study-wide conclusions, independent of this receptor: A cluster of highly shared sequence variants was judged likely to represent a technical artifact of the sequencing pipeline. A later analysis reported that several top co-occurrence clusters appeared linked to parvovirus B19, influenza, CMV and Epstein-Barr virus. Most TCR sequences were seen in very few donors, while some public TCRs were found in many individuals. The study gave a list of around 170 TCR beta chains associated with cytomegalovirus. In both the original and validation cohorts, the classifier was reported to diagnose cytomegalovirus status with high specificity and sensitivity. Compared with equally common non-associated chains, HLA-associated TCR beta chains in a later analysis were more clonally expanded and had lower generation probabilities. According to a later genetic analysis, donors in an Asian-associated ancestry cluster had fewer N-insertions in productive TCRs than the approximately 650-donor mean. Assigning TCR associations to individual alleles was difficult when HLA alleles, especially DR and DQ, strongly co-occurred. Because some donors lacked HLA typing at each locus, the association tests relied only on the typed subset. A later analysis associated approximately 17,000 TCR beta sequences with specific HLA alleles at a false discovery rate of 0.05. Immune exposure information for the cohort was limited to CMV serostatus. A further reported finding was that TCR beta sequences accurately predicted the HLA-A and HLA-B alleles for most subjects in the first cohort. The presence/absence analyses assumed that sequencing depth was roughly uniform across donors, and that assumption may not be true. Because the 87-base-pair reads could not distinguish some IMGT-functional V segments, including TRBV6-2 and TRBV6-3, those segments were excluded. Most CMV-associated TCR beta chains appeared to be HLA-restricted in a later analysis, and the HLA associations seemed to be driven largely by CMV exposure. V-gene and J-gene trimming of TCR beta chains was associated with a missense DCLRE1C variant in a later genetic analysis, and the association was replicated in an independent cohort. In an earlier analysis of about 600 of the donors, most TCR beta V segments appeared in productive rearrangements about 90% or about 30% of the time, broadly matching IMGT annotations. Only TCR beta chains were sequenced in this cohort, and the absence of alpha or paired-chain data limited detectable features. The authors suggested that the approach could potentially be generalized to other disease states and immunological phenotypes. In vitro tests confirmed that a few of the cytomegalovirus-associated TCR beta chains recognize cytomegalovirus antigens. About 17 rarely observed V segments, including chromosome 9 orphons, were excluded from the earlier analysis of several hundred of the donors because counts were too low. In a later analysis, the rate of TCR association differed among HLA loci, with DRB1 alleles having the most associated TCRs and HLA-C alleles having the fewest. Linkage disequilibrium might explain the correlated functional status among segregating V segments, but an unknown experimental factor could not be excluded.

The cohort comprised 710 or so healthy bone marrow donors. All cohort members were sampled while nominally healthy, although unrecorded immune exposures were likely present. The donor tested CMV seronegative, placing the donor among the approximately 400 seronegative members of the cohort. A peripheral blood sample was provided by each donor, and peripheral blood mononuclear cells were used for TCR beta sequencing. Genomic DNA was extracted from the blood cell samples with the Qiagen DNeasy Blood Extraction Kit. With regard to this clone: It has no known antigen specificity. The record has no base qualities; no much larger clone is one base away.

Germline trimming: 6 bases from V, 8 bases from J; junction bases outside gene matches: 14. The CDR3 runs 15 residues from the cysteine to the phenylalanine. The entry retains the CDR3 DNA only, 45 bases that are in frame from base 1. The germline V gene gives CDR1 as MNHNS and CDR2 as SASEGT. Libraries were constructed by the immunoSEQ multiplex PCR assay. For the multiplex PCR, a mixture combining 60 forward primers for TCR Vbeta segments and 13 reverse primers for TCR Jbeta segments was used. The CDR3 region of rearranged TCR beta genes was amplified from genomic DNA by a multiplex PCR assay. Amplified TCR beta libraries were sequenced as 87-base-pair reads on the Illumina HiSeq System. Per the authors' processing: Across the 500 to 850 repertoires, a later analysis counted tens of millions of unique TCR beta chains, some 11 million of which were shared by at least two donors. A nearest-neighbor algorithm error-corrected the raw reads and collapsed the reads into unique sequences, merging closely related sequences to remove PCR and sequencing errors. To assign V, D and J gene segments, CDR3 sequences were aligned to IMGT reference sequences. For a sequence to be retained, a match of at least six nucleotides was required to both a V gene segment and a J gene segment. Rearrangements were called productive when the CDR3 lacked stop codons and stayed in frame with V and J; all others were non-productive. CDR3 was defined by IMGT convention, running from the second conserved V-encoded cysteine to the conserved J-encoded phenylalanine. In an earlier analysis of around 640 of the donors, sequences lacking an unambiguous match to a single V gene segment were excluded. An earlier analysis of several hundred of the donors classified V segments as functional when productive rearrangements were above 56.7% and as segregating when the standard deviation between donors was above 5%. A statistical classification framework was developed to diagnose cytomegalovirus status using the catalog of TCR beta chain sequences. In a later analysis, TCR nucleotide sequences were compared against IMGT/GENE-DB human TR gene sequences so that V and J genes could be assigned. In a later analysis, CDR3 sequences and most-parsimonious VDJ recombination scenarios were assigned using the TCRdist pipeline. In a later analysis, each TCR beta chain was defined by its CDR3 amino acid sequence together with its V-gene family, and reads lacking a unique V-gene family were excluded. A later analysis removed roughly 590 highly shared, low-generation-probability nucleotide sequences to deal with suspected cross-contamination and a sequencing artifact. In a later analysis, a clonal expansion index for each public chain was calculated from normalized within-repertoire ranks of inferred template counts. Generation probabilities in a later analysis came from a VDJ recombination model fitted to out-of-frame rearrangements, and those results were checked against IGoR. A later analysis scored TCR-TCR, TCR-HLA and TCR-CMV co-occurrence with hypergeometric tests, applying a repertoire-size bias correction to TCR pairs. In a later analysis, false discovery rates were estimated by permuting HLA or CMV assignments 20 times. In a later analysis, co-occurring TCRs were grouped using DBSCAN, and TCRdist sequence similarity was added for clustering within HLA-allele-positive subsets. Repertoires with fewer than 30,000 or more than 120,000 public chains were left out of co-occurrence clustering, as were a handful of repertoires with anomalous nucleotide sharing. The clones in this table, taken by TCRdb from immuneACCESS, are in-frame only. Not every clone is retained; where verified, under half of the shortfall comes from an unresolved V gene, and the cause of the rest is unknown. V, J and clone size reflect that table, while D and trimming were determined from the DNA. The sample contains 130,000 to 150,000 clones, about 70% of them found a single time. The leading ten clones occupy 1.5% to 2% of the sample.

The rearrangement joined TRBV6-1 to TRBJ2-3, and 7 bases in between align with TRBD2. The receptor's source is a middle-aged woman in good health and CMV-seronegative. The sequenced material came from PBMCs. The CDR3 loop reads CASSPSHSGGVTQYF. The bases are TGTGCCAGCAGCCCAAGCCACTCGGGAGGTGTTACGCAGTATTTT.